The present entry profiles one TCR beta chain with its context. This CDR3 is 17 amino acids long. Germline V gene lookup returns CDR1 LGHDT and CDR2 YNNKEL (reference sequence). V shed 1 base and J shed 8 bases, with 18 bases lying between them. This table comes from immunoSEQ multiplex PCR, and its TCRdb copy is limited to in-frame clones, with some not included. The data hold about 170,000 clones, with more than 80% observed a single time. Across 24 US areas, participants ranged in age from 18 to 89 years. Clinical histories supplied by participants themselves formed the basis of cohort assignment. In Cohort 3, a recovered donor had either two negative PCRs, clearance, or symptom resolution. These data are taken from a study of blood T cell repertoires in COVID-19. Study details: In each case, the material was cDNA or gDNA derived from T cells, B-cell-depleted T cells, or PBMCs.

Material for sequencing was PBMCs or T cells enriched from blood (not recorded which). The receptor's source is a middle-aged man who had recovered from COVID-19. The chain employs TRBV3-1 (or the pseudogene TRBV3-2) and TRBJ1-6; possible D gene TRBD1, 6 bases. DNA for the CDR3: TGTGCCAGCAGCCAAGTTATTTGGGGACAAGGGGATTCACCCCTCCACTTT. Its protein is CASSQVIWGQGDSPLHF.